This paragraph reports one T cell receptor beta chain. What this receptor recognizes is not known. Base qualities are not at hand, and no much larger clone is one base apart. The record originates from a study of graft-versus-host responses after intestinal transplantation (dated by TCRdb to about 2021). Some background on the complete study: Multivisceral, liver-intestinal, or isolated intestinal transplants were received by the recipients. All recipients received anti-thymocyte globulin induction followed by maintenance tacrolimus and steroids for roughly 3 years. Graft-versus-host and host-versus-graft alloreactive T cell clones were tracked in the graft, circulation and bone marrow after intestinal transplantation using bulk TCR-beta CDR3 sequencing. To identify alloreactive clones, pre-transplant mixed lymphocyte reaction products were sequenced and compared with unstimulated pre-transplant donor and recipient T cells. A cohort of about 26 intestinal transplant recipients, including one retransplant, was enrolled, and a few patients lacking pretransplant specimens were excluded. Donor T cell macrochimerism was defined as a peak of at least 4% donor T cells among recipient peripheral blood mononuclear cells. Rather than being sequenced by the commercial service, samples from a few later patients were sequenced in-house on an Illumina MiSeq and processed with MiXCR.

Including the terminal cysteine and phenylalanine, the CDR3 comprises 17 residues. The only DNA kept is the CDR3, 51 bases in frame from the first base. V gives up 1 base and J gives up 3 bases, and the segment between their germline ends measures 16 bases. Looking up the germline V gene yields CDR1 MGHRA and CDR2 YSYEKL. What the research found in general, with its limitations: In the allografts of patients with donor T cell macrochimerism, GvH to HvG T cell clonal ratios were high. GvH clones were detected in recipient bone marrow, and some of these GvH clones were observed earlier in ileal mucosa or blood, consistent with an intestinal mucosal origin. The relatively low number and heterogeneity of intestinal transplant patients limited the conclusions. Early after transplant, peak levels of circulating GvH clones were found to be associated with declines in HvG clones.

The library was made by the immunoSEQ multiplex PCR assay. In most patients, genomic DNA was isolated using the Qiagen DNeasy Blood and Tissue Kit and sent frozen to Adaptive Biotechnologies for TCR sequencing. For most patients, genomic DNA was subjected to high-throughput TCR-beta CDR3 sequencing by Adaptive Biotechnologies. In the authors' own workflow: TCR sequencing data for roughly 20 patients were retrieved from Adaptive's ImmunoSEQ software; a few other patients were processed with MiXCR and VDJtools. CD4 versus CD8 sorting errors were corrected by removing sequences found in both subsets at a frequency ratio below 5:1. CDR3 nucleotide sequences shared by donor and recipient were removed because the origin of these sequences could not be assigned. At least 2-fold expansion over unstimulated cells and a minimum CFSE-low frequency of 0.002% (template counts) or 0.001% (read counts) were required for clones to be classified as alloreactive. Mappable clones were those detected in sequenced pre-transplant spleen, lymph node, or MLR CFSE-low populations of the donor or recipient. Cumulative frequency of alloreactive clones was calculated as a percentage of all sequences weighted by copy number. Here the immuneACCESS table is served through TCRdb, limited to in-frame sequences with V and J called. Missing clones are a known gap in these copies; in checked studies unresolved V genes cover under half, and the rest lacks a known reason. The DNA gave D and trimming, while V, J and clone size come from that table. For this sample the table gives roughly 93,000 clones, of which roughly 91% were detected only once. The biggest ten clones account for roughly 0.5% of the sample.

This sample's time point label indicates: cells obtained before transplantation from donor or recipient. CD3+CD4+ and CD3+CD8+ populations were FACS-sorted from unstimulated pre-transplant donor and recipient cells taken from spleen or lymph nodes. The source of this sequence is a human donor who received an intestinal transplant. Recombination joined TRBV4-1 with TRBJ2-1, and perhaps TRBD2 as D gene, on 6 matching bases. This material consisted of unstimulated CD8+ T cells sorted from spleen or lymph node cells, taken before intestinal transplant. The CDR3 protein sequence reads: CASSQVSSGYDYNEQFF. In nucleotides, the sequence is TGCGCCAGCAGCCAAGTTAGTAGCGGTTACGACTACAATGAGCAGTTCTTC.